These 6 T cell receptor beta chains came from one sample sequenced in a study of monozygotic twins with inflammatory bowel disease. TCRdb reprocessed the 5' RACE reads, keeping one entry per CDR3 protein, no DNA. The ten most abundant clones cover approximately 2.4% of a sample with some 450,000 distinct CDR3 sequences. The sequenced sample consisted of blood. These receptors were taken from a human donor with ulcerative colitis or Crohn's disease, or a healthy co-twin of an affected twin (not recorded which).

V usage is TRBV28 and J usage is TRBJ1-1; TCRdb outputs TRBD1, but without DNA this stays unchecked. Germline V gene lookup returns CDR1 MDHEN and CDR2 SYDVKM. The CDR3 has 13 residues. This CDR3 reads CASSYRDSTEAFF.

The rearrangement uses TRBV10-3 and TRBJ2-7; TCRdb proposes TRBD2, but this gene call is untestable without DNA. This CDR3 is 14 amino acids long. The germline CDR1 and CDR2 sequences are ENHRY and SYGVKD. The CDR3 protein is CAISASSGTYEQYF.

The chain links TRBV20-1 to TRBJ1-3; TCRdb calls TRBD1, which cannot be checked without DNA. The germline V gene has CDR1 DFQATT and CDR2 SNEGSKA (reference sequence). This CDR3 has 17 amino acids. The CDR3 here is CSARDRNRGLTGNTIYF.

The V gene is TRBV4-1, the J gene TRBJ1-2; TCRdb outputs TRBD1, but without DNA this stays unchecked. CDR3 size: 17 residues. Germline values: CDR1 MGHRA, CDR2 YSYEKL. CDR3 region: CASSQPSSRAGVYGYTF.

The chain joins TRBV5-1 to TRBJ1-1; TCRdb's D call, TRBD1, is unchecked because there is no DNA. The CDR3 is 15 residues long. The germline gives CDR1 SGHRS, CDR2 YFSETQ. Here the CDR3 reads CASSLVFRQGDEAFF.

The gene calls are TRBV20-1 and TRBJ2-1; TCRdb selects TRBD1, and the lack of DNA leaves this call unchecked. Per germline, CDR1 DFQATT and CDR2 SNEGSKA (reference sequence). The CDR3 consists of 13 residues. Here the CDR3 reads CSALRQGRNEQFF.